This T cell receptor (beta chain) was captured in a study of blood T cell repertoires in COVID-19. The overall study: T cells, B-cell-depleted T cells, or PBMCs provided the cDNA or gDNA that served as material.

V lost 1 base and J 1 base, leaving 13 bases between the germline ends. Germline V gives CDR1 KGHSH, CDR2 LQKENI. The CDR3 has 16 amino acids. Seattle patient enrollment occurred during active infection, with longitudinal follow-up thereafter. In the source study's methods: Amplifying reference gene primers gave estimates of nucleated cell counts. Some clones are missing from TCRdb's copy, which holds only in-frame ones; the method was immunoSEQ multiplex PCR. The V and J calls and clone size come from that table; D and trimming were worked out from the DNA. Among hundreds of thousands of clones listed, around 86% were seen once.

The sequence was collected from a woman aged 45-65 years with COVID-19, enrolled during active disease. Sequences were obtained from peripheral blood. V and J are TRBV18 and TRBJ1-1, with D tentatively TRBD1 (6 bases). In DNA form, the CDR3 reads TGTGCCAGCTCACCACTGGCAGACAGGCGGAACACTGAAGCTTTCTTT. It encodes CASSPLADRRNTEAFF.